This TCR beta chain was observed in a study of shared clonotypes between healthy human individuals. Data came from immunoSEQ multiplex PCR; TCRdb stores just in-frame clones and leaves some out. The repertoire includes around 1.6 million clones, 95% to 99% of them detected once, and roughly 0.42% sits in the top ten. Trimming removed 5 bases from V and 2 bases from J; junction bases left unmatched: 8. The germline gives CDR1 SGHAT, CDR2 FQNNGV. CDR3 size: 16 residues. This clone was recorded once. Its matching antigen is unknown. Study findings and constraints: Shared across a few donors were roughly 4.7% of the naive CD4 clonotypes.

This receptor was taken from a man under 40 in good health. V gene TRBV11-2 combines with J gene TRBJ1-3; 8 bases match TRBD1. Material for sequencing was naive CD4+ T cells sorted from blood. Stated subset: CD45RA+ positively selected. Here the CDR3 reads CASSHTWTGTGNTIYF. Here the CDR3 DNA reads TGTGCCAGCAGCCACACCTGGACAGGGACTGGAAACACCATATATTTT. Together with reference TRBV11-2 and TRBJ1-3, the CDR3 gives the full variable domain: EAGVAQSPRYKIIEKRQSVAFWCNPISGHATLYWYQQILGQGPKLLIQFQNNGVVDDSQLPKDRFSAERLKGVDSTLKIQPAKLEDSAVYLCASSHTWTGTGNTIYFGEGSWLTVV.